These 25 T cell receptor beta chains came from one sample sequenced in a study of T cells after yellow fever vaccination. In TCRdb, the 5' RACE reads were re-called with MiXCR into one record per CDR3 protein. The data hold some 150,000 distinct CDR3 sequences, with about a tenth observed a single time. The starting material was CD8+ T cells sorted from PBMCs, obtained 45 days after the yellow fever booster vaccination. The source of these receptors is a man aged 18 to 35 who received the YFV17D yellow fever vaccine.

This clonotype was recorded many times. The chain carries TRBV5-1 and TRBJ2-1; D unresolved. CDR1 is SGHRS and CDR2 is YFSETQ in the germline V gene. V shed 1 base and J shed 0 bases, with 8 bases lying between them. CDR3 size: 15 residues. The CDR3 reads CASSLSPGSYNEQFF. DNA for the CDR3: TGCGCCAGCAGCTTGAGTCCGGGCTCCTACAATGAGCAGTTCTTC.

This clonotype came up a few times. The genes are TRBV29-1 and TRBJ1-1; 7 nucleotides match TRBD1. This CDR3 has 15 amino acids. With 3 bases clipped from V and 5 bases from J, the junction kept 12 bases outside the gene matches. The germline V gene has CDR1 SQVTM and CDR2 ANQGSEA. The CDR3: CSVDRQGGGRTEAFF. CDR3 DNA sequence: TGCAGCGTTGACCGACAGGGTGGCGGTCGGACTGAAGCTTTCTTT.

This clonotype was seen a few times. This sequence joins TRBV4-1 and TRBJ2-7; tentative D call: TRBD2 (5 bases). Between the trimmed V and J ends, which lost 1 base and 2 bases, there was a span of 12 bases. CDR1 MGHRA and CDR2 YSYEKL come from the germline V gene. CDR3 length: 15 amino acids. CDR3 nucleotides: TGCGCCAGCAGCCAAGTGGGAGCTAGCACCTACGAGCAGTACTTC. It yields the protein CASSQVGASTYEQYF.

The rearrangement joins TRBV7-9 to TRBJ2-4; TRBD2 matches at 9 bases. The CDR3 contains 15 residues. CDR1 and CDR2 from the germline V gene are SEHNR and FQNEAQ (reference sequence). The junction had 4 bases not matched to a gene; V was cut back by 5 bases and J by 2 bases. Here the CDR3 DNA reads TGTGCCAGCAGCCGCGGGGGGGTAACCAAAAACATTCAGTACTTC. Translated, it gives CASSRGGVTKNIQYF.

This clonotype was picked up many times. The V gene is TRBV5-6, the J gene TRBJ2-7; D not resolved. Trimming took 0 bases from V and 3 from J, leaving 1 base between them. CDR1 and CDR2 (germline): SGHDT, YYEEEE. The CDR3 is made up of 11 amino acids. The CDR3 loop is CASSLVYEQYF. DNA for the CDR3: TGTGCCAGCAGCTTGGTCTACGAGCAGTACTTC.

This chain connects TRBV24-1 to TRBJ2-5, with D perhaps given as TRBD1 or TRBD2 (5 bases each). The germline V gene has CDR1 KGHDR and CDR2 SFDVKD. Trimming pared 3 bases from V and 1 base from J, leaving 8 bases between. There are 14 residues in the CDR3. The CDR3 region has the DNA TGTGCCACCAGTGATCTTGGGACCCAAGAGACCCAGTACTTC. Translation gives CATSDLGTQETQYF.

The V gene is TRBV27, the J gene TRBJ1-4; D gene ambiguous. V lost 9 bases and J lost 0, with 8 bases in between. Looked up from germline, CDR1 is MNHEY and CDR2 is SMNVEV (reference sequence). CDR3 size: 13 residues. CDR3 sequence: CASSWSTNEKLFF. The CDR3 DNA is TGTGCCAGTTCGTGGTCAACTAATGAAAAACTGTTTTTT.

This chain links TRBV4-2 with TRBJ1-2; D not certain. V shed 1 base and J shed 0 bases, with 21 bases lying between them. The CDR3 contains 19 residues. The germline CDR1 and CDR2 sequences are LGHNA and YNFKEQ. Here the CDR3 DNA reads TGTGCCAGCAGCCAAGGAGGAGGCAGATTTTACCTGACTAACTATGGCTACACCTTC. It specifies CASSQGGGRFYLTNYGYTF.

This clonotype was recorded many times. The rearrangement joins TRBV14 to TRBJ1-2; D is ambiguous. The germline CDR1 and CDR2 sequences are SGHDN and FVKESK. The CDR3 loop spans 15 amino acids. The V end was cut by 1 base, the J end by 8 bases, with 17 bases between. CDR3 bases: TGTGCCAGCAGCCAAGTGGTCGCGGGAGTCGCGGGCTACACCTTC. It is translated as CASSQVVAGVAGYTF.

This clonotype was observed a handful of times. The genes are TRBV6-2 or TRBV6-3 and TRBJ1-5, with a tentative D call TRBD1 (5 bases). Germline CDR1 reads MNHEY; CDR2 reads SVGEGT. The CDR3 contains 15 residues. Trimming pared 7 bases from V and 5 bases from J, leaving 18 bases between. CDR3 bases: TGTGCCAGCACCTTAGGACGGCGGGGGGATCAGCCCCAGCATTTT. Its protein is CASTLGRRGDQPQHF.

The V and J genes are TRBV11-2 and TRBJ1-2; no firm D call. V lost 2 bases and J lost 3, with 13 bases in between. Germline V CDR1 and CDR2: SGHAT, FQNNGV. The CDR3 is 15 amino acids. In DNA, the CDR3 is TGTGCCAGCAGCTTACTTCGGCGGAGGGACTATGGCTACACCTTC. Translated: CASSLLRRRDYGYTF.

The rearrangement uses TRBV6-1 and TRBJ2-7; D not certain. Germline V gives CDR1 MNHNS, CDR2 SASEGT. V was shortened by 2 bases and J by 0 bases, with 8 bases between the two germline ends. The CDR3 totals 14 residues. CDR3 DNA: TGTGCCAGCAGTGAATCACCGAGCTCCTACGAGCAGTACTTC. Its protein product is CASSESPSSYEQYF.

The genes are TRBV29-1 and TRBJ1-2; the match to TRBD1 covers 12 bases. This CDR3 comprises 13 residues. The germline gives CDR1 SQVTM, CDR2 ANQGSEA. V was pared by 7 bases and J by 5 bases, with 5 bases of the junction left unmatched. CDR3 amino acids: CSGRDRGHYGYTF. The CDR3 DNA is TGCAGCGGCCGGGACAGGGGGCATTATGGCTACACCTTC.

This clonotype was seen at least ten times. The chain combines TRBV27 with TRBJ1-1; D remains unclear. Germline V gene sequence: CDR1 MNHEY, CDR2 SMNVEV (reference sequence). This CDR3 spans 13 amino acids. Trimming took 3 bases from V and 3 from J, leaving 8 bases between them. This chain's CDR3 is CASSFNSYTEAFF. The CDR3 DNA is TGTGCCAGCAGTTTCAACAGCTACACTGAAGCTTTCTTT.

This chain connects TRBV12-3 or TRBV12-4 to TRBJ2-1; D is undetermined. The CDR3 is made up of 12 amino acids. V gave up 3 bases and J gave up 7 bases, with 7 bases separating them. CDR3 protein: CASSFPGNEQFF. CDR3 coding DNA: TGTGCCAGCAGTTTTCCTGGAAATGAGCAGTTCTTC.

This clonotype was picked up many times. The chain combines TRBV27 with TRBJ1-5; D unclear. This CDR3 region has 13 residues. V lost 3 bases to trimming and J lost 0 bases, with 3 bases between them. Germline assignment: CDR1 MNHEY and CDR2 SMNVEV (reference sequence). CDR3 coding DNA: TGTGCCAGCAGTTTGGGTAGCAATCAGCCCCAGCATTTT. Its protein product is CASSLGSNQPQHF.

This clonotype was counted between two and nine times. J is TRBJ2-1 and V is TRBV3-1; 10 bases align to TRBD2. CDR3 size: 16 residues. V was pared by 5 bases and J by 4 bases, with 8 bases of the junction left unmatched. Germline V gives CDR1 LGHDT, CDR2 YNNKEL (reference sequence). The CDR3 coding sequence is TGTGCCAGCAGCACGCGGGCTAGCGGGGGATACAATGAGCAGTTCTTC. Its protein product is CASSTRASGGYNEQFF.

Many counts were recorded for this clonotype. The chain uses TRBV7-8 and TRBJ1-5; 7 nucleotides line up with TRBD1. Germline CDR1 SGHVS, CDR2 FQNEAQ. V trimming: 4 bases; J trimming: 0 bases; junction bases outside the gene matches: 6. The CDR3 spans 16 residues. This CDR3 is CASSWGTVGSNQPQHF. CDR3 in DNA: TGTGCCAGCAGCTGGGGGACAGTCGGTAGCAATCAGCCCCAGCATTTT.

Ten or more counts support this clonotype. This sequence joins TRBV5-5 and TRBJ2-3; D might be TRBD1 (6 bases). This CDR3 region has 13 residues. Per germline, CDR1 SGHKS and CDR2 YYEKEE (reference sequence). Between the trimmed V and J ends, which lost 7 bases and 2 bases, there was a span of 11 bases. Written as DNA, the CDR3 is TGTGCCAGCGAGGACAGTTACACAGATACGCAGTATTTT. Protein product: CASEDSYTDTQYF.

Only one count was recorded for this clonotype. The V call is TRBV12-3 or TRBV12-4, the J call TRBJ1-2, with D perhaps matching TRBD1 (6 bases). V was clipped by 5 bases and J by 6 bases, with 13 bases between them. This CDR3 region has 13 residues. The CDR3: CASSVGQADGYTF. The DNA for the CDR3 is TGTGCCAGCAGTGTGGGACAAGCGGATGGCTACACCTTC.

This chain connects TRBV15 to TRBJ2-3; weak D call: TRBD2 (6 bases). Germline V CDR1 and CDR2: LNHNV, YYDKDF (reference sequence). The CDR3 spans 14 residues. The V end lost 0 bases, the J end lost 6 bases, and 10 bases lay between the germline ends. The CDR3 nucleotides are TGTGCCACCAGCAGAGATCGGGGGTATGATACGCAGTATTTT. Its protein is CATSRDRGYDTQYF.

This rearrangement joins TRBV3-1 to TRBJ2-3; TRBD2 matches at 7 bases. Trimming took 1 base from V and 4 from J; bases not matched to a gene: 5. CDR3 length equals 15 residues. The germline V gene encodes CDR1 LGHDT and CDR2 YNNKEL (reference sequence). CDR3 region: CASSQVYSGSDTQYF. Written as DNA, the CDR3 is TGTGCCAGCAGCCAAGTGTATAGCGGGTCAGATACGCAGTATTTT.

The chain recombines TRBV4-1 with TRBJ2-3; 10 nucleotides match TRBD1. This CDR3 has 18 amino acids. Trimming took 3 bases from V and 1 from J; bases not matched to a gene: 10. Germline CDR1 is MGHRA and CDR2 is YSYEKL. CDR3: CASSHTRDRGTRTDTQYF. In DNA, the CDR3 is TGCGCCAGCAGCCACACCCGGGACAGGGGAACCCGCACAGATACGCAGTATTTT.

DNA of the CDR3: TGCAGCGTCCGTGGGGGACAGGGAGGAGGTAGCGAGCAGTACTTC. The encoded protein is CSVRGGQGGGSEQYF. V usage is TRBV29-1 and J usage is TRBJ2-7, with 9 bases aligning to TRBD1. Germline loops: CDR1 SQVTM, CDR2 ANQGSEA. The CDR3 is 15 amino acids. V lost 6 bases to trimming and J lost 6 bases; unmatched junction nucleotides: 15.

This clonotype was seen a handful of times. The rearrangement links TRBV15 to TRBJ2-7; no definite D call. The CDR3 has 13 residues. Germline V CDR1 and CDR2: LNHNV, YYDKDF (reference sequence). V was trimmed by 0 bases and J by 6 bases, leaving 9 bases between them. CDR3: CATSRDGLGEQYF. In DNA form, the CDR3 reads TGTGCCACCAGCAGAGATGGTCTCGGCGAGCAGTACTTC.